This entry concerns a single T cell receptor beta chain. This clonotype was seen a few times. The specificity of this receptor is unknown. The record has no base qualities; no much larger clone is one base away. CDR1 and CDR2 are drawn from the germline V gene: MDHEN, SYDVKM. The CDR3 spans 16 residues, from the cysteine through the phenylalanine. This entry keeps only the CDR3 DNA: 48 bases, framed from base 1. V and J lose 2 bases and 2 bases, and a span of 10 bases separates them. This sample is part of a study of T-cell memory formation after mild COVID-19 (dated by TCRdb to the early 2020s). With respect to the entire study: TCR sequence clusters from the two donors were largely donor specific. In two donors, T-cell clones that expanded and contracted after mild COVID-19 were tracked by sequencing TCRalpha and TCRbeta repertoires over time. Two young, previously healthy adult volunteers made up the cohort, one male and one female.

Ficoll-Paque density gradient centrifugation was the method used to isolate PBMCs. Results the study describes overall, beyond this receptor: Contracting CD4+ clones turned up mainly in the CM and EM memory subsets, whereas EMRA was where CD8+ clones were enriched. Clones contracting from day 15 to 85 had balanced CD4/CD8 phenotypes, while a second wave expanding from day 15 to 37 was biased towards CD4+. The detection of some responding clones in pre-infection memory suggests that pre-existing cross-reactive memory T cells joined the SARS-CoV-2 response. Only a couple of mild cases were covered in the study, and larger cohorts including severe cases with pre-infection samples were considered necessary. SARS-CoV-2 specificity of the second-wave clones peaking on day 37 was not confirmed.

TCRdb records Illumina NovaSeq 6000 as the sequencer. TCRalpha and TCRbeta cDNA libraries were constructed by 5'RACE with constant-segment primers, with sample barcodes and unique molecular identifiers being introduced. RNA was extracted from every sample with Trizol reagent. Library amplification was performed in two PCR steps, and a second sample barcode and Illumina TruSeq adapters were introduced in the second step. Sequencing of libraries was performed on an Illumina NovaSeq with 2 x 150 bp paired-end reads. The study's processing was this. With migec v1.2.7, reads were demultiplexed and then collapsed into UMI-guided consensus sequences. Using mixcr v2.1.11, UMI consensuses were aligned to TRA and TRB V and J templates and then assembled into clonotypes. A clonotype was counted as expanded or contracted only when both edgeR and NoisET called the clonotype significant, with the noise models trained on biological replicates. For edgeR calls, the thresholds were a false discovery rate-adjusted p below 0.01 and a log2 fold-change of 1. As an exploratory analysis of dynamics, max-normalized trajectories of the 1000 most abundant clonotypes were examined with PCA combined with hierarchical clustering. Separately sequenced CD4+ and CD8+ repertoires were used to assign a CD4 or CD8 phenotype to each responding clone. Using fastp at Q25 and MiXCR, TCRdb reprocessed the public reads and kept productive beta chains. CDR3 protein sequences are deduplicated, and each keeps its most common genes and DNA. These V and J calls rely on TCRdb rather than the paper's analysis. Here the sample has 110,000 or so distinct CDR3 sequences; roughly 20% occur a single time. The ten top clones hold approximately 41% of the sample.

The chain is assembled from TRBV28 and TRBJ2-6; there is no confident call for the D gene. What was sequenced was PBMCs or a T cell subset sorted from them (not recorded which). The TCR comes from a man aged 18 to 30 who had mild COVID-19 (a few samples of this study predate the infection). The sample titles of this study are shuffled in the database, so cell type and time point are left out; the donor was told from shared clones. The CDR3 has the sequence CASSLIDGAGANVLTF. The bases read TGTGCCAGCAGTTTAATCGACGGAGCTGGGGCCAACGTCCTGACTTTC.